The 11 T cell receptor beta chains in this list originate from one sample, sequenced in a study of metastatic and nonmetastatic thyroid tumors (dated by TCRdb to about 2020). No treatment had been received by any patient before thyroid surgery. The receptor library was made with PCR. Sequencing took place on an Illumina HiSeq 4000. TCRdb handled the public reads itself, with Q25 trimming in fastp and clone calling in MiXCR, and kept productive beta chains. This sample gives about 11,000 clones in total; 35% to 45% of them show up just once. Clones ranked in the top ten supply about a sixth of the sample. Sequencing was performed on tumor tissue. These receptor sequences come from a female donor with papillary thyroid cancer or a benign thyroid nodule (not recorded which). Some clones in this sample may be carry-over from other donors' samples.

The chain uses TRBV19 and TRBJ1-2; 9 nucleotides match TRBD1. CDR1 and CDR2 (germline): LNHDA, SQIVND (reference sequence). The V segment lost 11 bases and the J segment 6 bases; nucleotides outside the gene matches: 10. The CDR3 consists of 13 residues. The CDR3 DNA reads TGTGCCGGCTCCGGACAGGGGAGGGATGGCTACACCTTC. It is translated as CAGSGQGRDGYTF.

CDR3 nucleotides: TGTGCCAGTAGTATAAGGGGGCGGAACAATGAGCAGTTCTTC. This codes for CASSIRGRNNEQFF. The chain links TRBV19 to TRBJ2-1; 7 bases are a match to TRBD1. CDR1 and CDR2 from the germline V gene are LNHDA and SQIVND (reference sequence). The CDR3 consists of 14 residues. Trimming at V came to 2 bases and at J to 5 bases, leaving 3 bases not matched to a gene.

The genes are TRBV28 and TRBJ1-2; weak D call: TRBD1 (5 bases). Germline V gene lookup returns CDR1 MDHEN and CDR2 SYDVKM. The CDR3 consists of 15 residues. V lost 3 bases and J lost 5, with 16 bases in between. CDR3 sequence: CASSLVMAREYGYTF. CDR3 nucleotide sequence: TGTGCCAGCAGTTTGGTCATGGCCAGGGAGTATGGCTACACCTTC.

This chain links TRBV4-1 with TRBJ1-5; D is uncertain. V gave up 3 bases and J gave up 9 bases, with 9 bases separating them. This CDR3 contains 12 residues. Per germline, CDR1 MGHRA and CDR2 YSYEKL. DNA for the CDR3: TGCGCCAGCAGCCACCCGTACGGGCCCCAGCATTTT. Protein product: CASSHPYGPQHF.

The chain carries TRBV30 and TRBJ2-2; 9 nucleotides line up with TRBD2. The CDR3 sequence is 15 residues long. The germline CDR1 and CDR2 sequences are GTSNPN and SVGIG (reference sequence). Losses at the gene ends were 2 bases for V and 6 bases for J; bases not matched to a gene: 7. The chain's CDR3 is CAWSFGAGGAGELFF. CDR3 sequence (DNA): TGTGCCTGGAGTTTCGGAGCGGGAGGTGCCGGGGAGCTGTTTTTT.

Here the CDR3 DNA reads TGTGCCAGCAGCTTAGGGAACCCGAACACTGAAGCTTTCTTT. It is translated as CASSLGNPNTEAFF. The chain combines TRBV7-9 with TRBJ1-1; D gene ambiguous. The CDR3 consists of 14 residues. Trimming cost V 1 base and J 1 base, with 7 bases left between them. CDR1 SEHNR and CDR2 FQNEAQ come from the germline V gene (reference sequence).

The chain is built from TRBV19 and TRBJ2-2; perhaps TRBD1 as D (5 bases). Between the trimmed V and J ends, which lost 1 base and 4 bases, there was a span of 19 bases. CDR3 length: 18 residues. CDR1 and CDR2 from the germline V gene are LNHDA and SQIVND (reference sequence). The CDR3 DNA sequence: TGTGCCAGTAGTATAGGGGGCTGGACCACGCGGAGCACCGGGGAGCTGTTTTTT. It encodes CASSIGGWTTRSTGELFF.

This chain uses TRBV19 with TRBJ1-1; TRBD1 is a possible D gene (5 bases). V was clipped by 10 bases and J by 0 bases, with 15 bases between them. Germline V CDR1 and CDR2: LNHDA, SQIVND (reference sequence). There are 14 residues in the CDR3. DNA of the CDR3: TGTGCCACCCAAGGGGCCAGGGTGAACACTGAAGCTTTCTTT. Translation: CATQGARVNTEAFF.

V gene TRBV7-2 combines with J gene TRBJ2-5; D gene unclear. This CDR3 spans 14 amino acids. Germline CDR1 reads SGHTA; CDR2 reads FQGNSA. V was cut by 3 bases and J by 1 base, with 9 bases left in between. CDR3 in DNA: TGTGCCAGCAGCTTTTTAGCACTCCAAGAGACCCAGTACTTC. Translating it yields CASSFLALQETQYF.

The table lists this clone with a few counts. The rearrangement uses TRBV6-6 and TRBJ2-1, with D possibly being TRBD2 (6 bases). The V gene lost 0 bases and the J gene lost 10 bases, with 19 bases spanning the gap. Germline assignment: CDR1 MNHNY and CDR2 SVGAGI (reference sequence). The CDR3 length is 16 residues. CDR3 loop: CASSYSGPDGGGEQFF. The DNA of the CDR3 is TGTGCCAGCAGTTACTCGGGTCCCGACGGGGGTGGCGAGCAGTTCTTC.

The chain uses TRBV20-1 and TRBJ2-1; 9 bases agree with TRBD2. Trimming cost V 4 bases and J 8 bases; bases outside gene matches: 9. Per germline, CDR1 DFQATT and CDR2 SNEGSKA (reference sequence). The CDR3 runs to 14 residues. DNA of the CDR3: TGCAGTGCTAACGGCGGGGGGGCCTTTTATGAGCAGTTCTTC. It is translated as CSANGGGAFYEQFF.